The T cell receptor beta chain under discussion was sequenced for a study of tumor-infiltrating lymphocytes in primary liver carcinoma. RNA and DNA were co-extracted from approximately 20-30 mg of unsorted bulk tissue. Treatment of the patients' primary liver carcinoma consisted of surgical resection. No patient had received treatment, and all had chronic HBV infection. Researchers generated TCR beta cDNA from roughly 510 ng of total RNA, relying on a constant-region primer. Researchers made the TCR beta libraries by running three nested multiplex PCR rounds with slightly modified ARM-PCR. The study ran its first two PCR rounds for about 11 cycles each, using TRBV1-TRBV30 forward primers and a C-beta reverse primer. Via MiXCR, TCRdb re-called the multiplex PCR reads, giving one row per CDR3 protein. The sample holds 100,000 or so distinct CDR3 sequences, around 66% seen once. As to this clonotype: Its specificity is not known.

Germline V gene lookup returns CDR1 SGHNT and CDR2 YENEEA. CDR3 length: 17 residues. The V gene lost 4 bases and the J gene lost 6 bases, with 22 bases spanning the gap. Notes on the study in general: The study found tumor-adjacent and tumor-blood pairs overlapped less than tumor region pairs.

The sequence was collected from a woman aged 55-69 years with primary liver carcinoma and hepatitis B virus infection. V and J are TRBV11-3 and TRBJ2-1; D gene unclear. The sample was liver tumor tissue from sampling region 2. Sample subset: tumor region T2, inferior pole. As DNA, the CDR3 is TGTGCCAGCAGCTCCCGTGAGGCCCGGACCATGGGCAATGAGCAGTTCTTC. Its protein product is CASSSREARTMGNEQFF.